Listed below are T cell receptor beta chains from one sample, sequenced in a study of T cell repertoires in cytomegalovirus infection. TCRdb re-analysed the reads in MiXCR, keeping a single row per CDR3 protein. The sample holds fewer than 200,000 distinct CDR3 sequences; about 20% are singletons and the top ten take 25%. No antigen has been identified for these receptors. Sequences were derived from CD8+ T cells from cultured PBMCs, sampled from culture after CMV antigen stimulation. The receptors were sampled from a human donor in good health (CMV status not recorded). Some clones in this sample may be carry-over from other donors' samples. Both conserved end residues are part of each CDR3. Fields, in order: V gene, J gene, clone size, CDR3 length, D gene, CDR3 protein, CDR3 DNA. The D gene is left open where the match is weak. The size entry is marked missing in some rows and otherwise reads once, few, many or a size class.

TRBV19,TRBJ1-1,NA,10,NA,CATQGPEAFF,TGTGCCACCCAGGGCCCTGAAGCTTTCTTT
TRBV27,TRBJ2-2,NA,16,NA,CASSLMRLANTGELFF,TGTGCCAGCAGTTTAATGCGACTAGCGAACACCGGGGAGCTGTTTTTT
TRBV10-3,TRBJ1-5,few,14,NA,CAISEPGVGQPQHF,TGTGCCATCAGTGAGCCAGGGGTGGGTCAGCCCCAGCATTTT
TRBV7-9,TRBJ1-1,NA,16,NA,CASSLNVKGVGAEAFF,TGTGCCAGCAGCTTAAATGTAAAGGGGGTTGGGGCTGAAGCTTTCTTT
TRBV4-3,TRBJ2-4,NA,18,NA,CASSQDWTVGTGGNIQYF,TGCGCCAGCAGCCAAGATTGGACCGTAGGGACGGGCGGAAACATTCAGTACTTC
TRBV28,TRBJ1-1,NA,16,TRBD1,CASSSPPQGTNTEAFF,TGTGCCAGCAGTTCCCCACCACAGGGGACGAACACTGAAGCTTTCTTT
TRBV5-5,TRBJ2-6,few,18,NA,CASSLIRAPLSGANVLTF,TGTGCCAGCAGCTTGATAAGGGCTCCTCTCTCTGGGGCCAACGTCCTGACTTTC
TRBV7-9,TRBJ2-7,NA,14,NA,CASSLATWMGEQYF,TGTGCCAGCAGCTTAGCGACATGGATGGGCGAGCAGTACTTC
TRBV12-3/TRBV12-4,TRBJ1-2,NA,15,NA,CASRASGTPNYGYTF,TGTGCCAGCAGGGCCTCCGGGACACCTAACTATGGCTACACCTTC
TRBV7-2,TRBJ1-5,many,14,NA,CASSLGVLGQPQHF,TGTGCCAGCAGCTTAGGGGTCCTAGGGCAGCCCCAGCATTTT
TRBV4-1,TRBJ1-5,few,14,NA,CASSPRVRGQPQHF,TGTGCCAGCAGCCCCAGGGTGAGAGGTCAGCCCCAGCATTTT
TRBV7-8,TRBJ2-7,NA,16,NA,CASSLGVNAGDHEQYF,TGTGCCAGCAGCTTAGGCGTCAACGCAGGGGACCACGAGCAGTACTTC
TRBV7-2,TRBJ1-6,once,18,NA,CACSLVEFWDTYNSPLHF,TGTGCCTGCAGCTTAGTGGAGTTTTGGGACACCTATAATTCACCCCTCCACTTT
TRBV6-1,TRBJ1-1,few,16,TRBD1,CASSGPTGPIDTEAFF,TGTGCCAGCAGTGGGCCGACAGGGCCAATAGATACTGAAGCTTTCTTT
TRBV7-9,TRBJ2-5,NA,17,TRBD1,CASSPALPTGGRETQYF,TGTGCCAGCAGCCCCGCTCTACCGACAGGGGGACGAGAGACCCAGTACTTC
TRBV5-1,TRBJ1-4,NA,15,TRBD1,CASSPGDSSNEKLFF,TGCGCCAGCAGCCCCGGGGACAGCTCTAATGAAAAACTGTTTTTT
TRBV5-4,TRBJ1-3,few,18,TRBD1,CASSLAYPTDRDGNTIYF,TGTGCCAGCAGCTTGGCCTATCCCACGGACAGGGATGGAAACACCATATATTTT
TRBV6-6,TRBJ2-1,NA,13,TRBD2,CASTAGGHREQFF,TGTGCCAGTACTGCGGGGGGGCACCGGGAGCAGTTCTTC
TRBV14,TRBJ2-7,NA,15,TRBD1,CASSQALQGLYEQYF,TGTGCCAGCAGCCAAGCGCTACAGGGGCTTTACGAGCAGTACTTC
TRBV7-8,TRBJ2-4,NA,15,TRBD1,CASSLVRDSKNSQYF,TGTGCCAGCAGCTTAGTAAGGGACAGCAAAAACAGTCAGTACTTC
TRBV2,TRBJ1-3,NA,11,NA,CASSGGNTIYF,TGTGCCAGCAGCGGGGGAAACACCATATATTTT
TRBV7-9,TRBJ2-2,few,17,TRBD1,CASSLGGQGRFTGELFF,TGTGCCAGCAGCTTAGGGGGACAGGGAAGGTTCACCGGGGAGCTGTTTTTT
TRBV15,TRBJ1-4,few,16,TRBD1,CATSTFRGAANEKLFF,TGTGCCACCAGCACTTTCAGGGGGGCGGCTAATGAAAAACTGTTTTTT
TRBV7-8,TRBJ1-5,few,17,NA,CASSSHPDRVGVQPQHF,TGTGCCAGCAGCTCACACCCGGACCGGGTGGGAGTACAGCCCCAGCATTTT
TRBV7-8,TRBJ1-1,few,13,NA,CASSLPSGTEAFF,TGTGCCAGCAGCCTTCCGTCAGGCACTGAAGCTTTCTTT
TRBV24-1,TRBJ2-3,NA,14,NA,CATSDPGLLDTQYF,TGTGCCACCAGTGACCCGGGACTCCTCGATACGCAGTATTTT
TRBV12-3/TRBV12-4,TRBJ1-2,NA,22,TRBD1,CASSLEVGTGQDAYLANYGYTF,TGTGCCAGCAGTTTAGAGGTGGGGACAGGACAGGACGCTTACCTAGCTAACTATGGCTACACCTTC
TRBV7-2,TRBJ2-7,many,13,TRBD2,CASSLLAGAEQYF,TGTGCCAGCAGCTTACTTGCGGGAGCCGAGCAGTACTTC
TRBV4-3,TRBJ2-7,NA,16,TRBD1,CASSPSGTGSLFEQYF,TGCGCCAGCAGCCCAAGTGGGACAGGGTCCCTCTTCGAGCAGTACTTC
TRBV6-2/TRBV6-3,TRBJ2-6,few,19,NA,CASAPGTSGGSSGANVLTF,TGTGCCAGCGCTCCCGGGACCTCCGGGGGAAGCTCTGGGGCCAACGTCCTGACTTTC
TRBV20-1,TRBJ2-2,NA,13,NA,CSARDRFSGELFF,TGCAGTGCTAGAGATCGGTTTTCCGGGGAGCTGTTTTTT
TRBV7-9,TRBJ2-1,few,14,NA,CATEIQRTNNEQFF,TGTGCCACCGAGATACAGCGTACCAACAATGAGCAGTTCTTC
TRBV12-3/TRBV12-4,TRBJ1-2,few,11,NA,CASSPGEGYTF,TGTGCCAGCAGTCCCGGGGAAGGCTACACCTTC
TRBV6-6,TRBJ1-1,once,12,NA,CASSYGQVEAFF,TGTGCCAGCAGTTACGGGCAAGTTGAAGCTTTCTTT
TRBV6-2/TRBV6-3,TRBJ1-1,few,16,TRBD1,CASNHVTGVANTEAFF,TGTGCCAGCAATCACGTAACAGGGGTAGCGAACACTGAAGCTTTCTTT
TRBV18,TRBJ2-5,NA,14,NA,CASSTGRGMETQYF,TGTGCCAGTTCGACAGGACGTGGAATGGAGACCCAGTACTTC
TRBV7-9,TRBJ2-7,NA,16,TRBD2,CASSGLAGAFSYEQYF,TGTGCCAGCAGCGGTCTAGCGGGGGCCTTCTCCTACGAGCAGTACTTC
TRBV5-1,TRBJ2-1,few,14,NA,CARCRTARKNEQFF,TGCGCCAGGTGTAGGACAGCTCGGAAGAATGAGCAGTTCTTC
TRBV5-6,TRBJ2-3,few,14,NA,CASSSSANTDTQYF,TGTGCCAGCAGCTCCTCGGCTAACACAGATACGCAGTATTTT
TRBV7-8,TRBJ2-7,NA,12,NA,CASSPPSFEQYF,TGTGCCAGCAGCCCCCCGTCCTTTGAGCAGTACTTC
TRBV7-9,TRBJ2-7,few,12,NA,CASSFDPTEQYF,TGTGCCAGCAGCTTCGATCCAACCGAGCAGTACTTC
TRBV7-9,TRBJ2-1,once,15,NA,CASSLAPDGYNEQFF,TGTGCCAGCAGCTTAGCACCCGACGGCTACAATGAGCAGTTCTTC
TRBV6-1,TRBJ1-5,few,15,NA,CASSEGMGLDQPQHF,TGTGCCAGCAGTGAAGGTATGGGGTTAGATCAGCCCCAGCATTTT
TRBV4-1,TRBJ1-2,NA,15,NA,CASSQESALNYGYTF,TGCGCCAGCAGCCAAGAGTCAGCGTTAAACTATGGCTACACCTTC
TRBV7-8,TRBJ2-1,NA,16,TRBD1,CASSLARDRAESEQFF,TGTGCCAGCAGCTTAGCCCGGGACAGGGCAGAAAGTGAGCAGTTCTTC
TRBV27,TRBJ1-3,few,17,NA,CASSLKGTQRSGNTIYF,TGTGCCAGCAGTTTAAAGGGGACCCAAAGAAGTGGAAACACCATATATTTT
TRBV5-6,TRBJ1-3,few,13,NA,CASSLQVGNTIYF,TGTGCCAGCAGCTTGCAAGTAGGAAACACCATATATTTT
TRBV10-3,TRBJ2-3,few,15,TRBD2,CAIGLAGASTDTQYF,TGTGCCATCGGGCTAGCGGGGGCTAGCACAGATACGCAGTATTTT
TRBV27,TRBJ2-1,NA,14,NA,CASSLGRFHNEQFF,TGTGCCAGCAGTTTAGGTAGATTCCACAATGAGCAGTTCTTC
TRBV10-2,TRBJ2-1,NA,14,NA,CASSDVTTYNEQFF,TGCGCCAGCAGTGATGTGACCACTTACAATGAGCAGTTCTTC